The 15 T cell receptor beta chains reported below all come from one sample, sequenced in a study of cytomegalovirus exposure and HLA in healthy donors. Primers for the PCR totalled 60 Vbeta and 13 Jbeta. Only in-frame clones appear in the TCRdb table, and some are missing; sequencing was by immunoSEQ multiplex PCR. This sample has some 130,000 clones, with roughly 85% found just once. The sequencing input was PBMCs. The receptors stem from a man in his forties or fifties in good health and CMV-seronegative.

This chain joins TRBV7-4 and TRBJ2-5; D may be TRBD2 (5 bases). Germline CDR1 reads SGHVT; CDR2 reads SQSDAQ. Trimming stripped 8 bases from V and 5 bases from J, with 30 bases between. The CDR3 length is 18 residues. This chain's CDR3 is CASVLGLTGMVGNETQYF. The CDR3, as DNA: TGTGCCAGCGTTCTAGGCCTAACGGGGATGGTGGGCAATGAGACCCAGTACTTC.

The genes are TRBV7-8 and TRBJ2-2; no clear D. The V and J ends lost 5 bases and 1 base respectively, with 11 bases between them. The CDR3 is 15 amino acids. Germline-derived CDR1 and CDR2 are SGHVS and FQNEAQ. The CDR3 coding sequence is TGTGCCAGCAGCCCGATCCGACAGAACACCGGGGAGCTGTTTTTT. Protein product: CASSPIRQNTGELFF.

V is TRBV15 and J is TRBJ2-1; D is ambiguous. The CDR3 is 15 residues long. V shed 0 bases and J shed 4 bases, with 10 bases lying between them. Germline V gene sequence: CDR1 LNHNV, CDR2 YYDKDF (reference sequence). In nucleotides, the CDR3 is TGTGCCACCAGCAGAGAGGGCAGGCTTTACAATGAGCAGTTCTTC. It specifies CATSREGRLYNEQFF.

This clone was counted once. This chain links TRBV18 with TRBJ2-7, with TRBD2 matching 14 bases. Germline V CDR1 and CDR2: KGHSH, LQKENI. The junction had 7 bases not matched to a gene; V was cut back by 3 bases and J by 6 bases. The CDR3 runs to 16 residues. CDR3 residues: CASSPGTSGSSGEQYF. The CDR3 DNA reads TGTGCCAGCTCACCCGGGACTAGCGGGAGCTCAGGCGAGCAGTACTTC.

This clone was recorded a few times. The rearrangement joins TRBV2 to TRBJ1-2; tentatively, D is TRBD1 (6 bases). The V and J ends lost 6 bases and 7 bases respectively, with 9 bases between them. Germline lookup yields CDR1 SNHLY and CDR2 FYNNEI. The CDR3 spans 11 residues. The chain's CDR3 is CASRVGAGYTF. DNA for the CDR3: TGTGCCAGCAGGGTGGGGGCTGGCTACACCTTC.

The J gene is TRBJ2-3, the V gene TRBV7-9; TRBD2 agrees at 10 bases. The CDR3 totals 15 residues. J gave up 4 bases and V 6 bases, and 7 bases lay outside the gene matches. Germline V gene sequence: CDR1 SEHNR, CDR2 FQNEAQ (reference sequence). The CDR3 loop is CASRDEGLASDTQYF. The CDR3 coding sequence is TGTGCCAGCAGGGATGAGGGACTAGCGTCAGATACGCAGTATTTT.

This chain connects TRBV18 to TRBJ1-6, with D hard to call. Germline loops: CDR1 KGHSH, CDR2 LQKENI. The CDR3 is 16 residues long. Trimming stripped 4 bases from V and 3 bases from J, with 13 bases between. CDR3 sequence (DNA): TGTGCCAGCTCACTCAGACGTACTAACTATAATTCACCCCTCCACTTT. Amino acids: CASSLRRTNYNSPLHF.

Note on this clone: The junction departs from the called germline gene at one end, perhaps through a read error. The CDR3 DNA reads TGTTCCAGCAGCCCTCACATGAACACTGAAGCTTTCTTT. This codes for CSSSPHMNTEAFF. J is TRBJ1-1 and V is TRBV7-9, with D unclear. The CDR3 has 13 amino acids. CDR1 and CDR2 (germline): SEHNR, FQNEAQ (reference sequence).

V is TRBV5-1 and J is TRBJ1-6, with D possibly TRBD1 on 5 matching bases. Germline values: CDR1 SGHRS, CDR2 YFSETQ. V was shortened by 5 bases and J by 0 bases, with 6 bases between the two germline ends. CDR3 length: 14 residues. The CDR3 here is CASRDSSYNSPLHF. The CDR3 nucleotides are TGCGCCAGCAGAGACAGCTCCTATAATTCACCCCTCCACTTT.

The chain carries TRBV5-5 and TRBJ2-3; 10 nucleotides line up with TRBD2. Germline V gene sequence: CDR1 SGHKS, CDR2 YYEKEE (reference sequence). CDR3 length: 15 residues. V shed 4 bases, J shed 5 bases, and the junction held 7 bases outside the gene matches. The CDR3 reads CASSQGGLAVDTQYF. As DNA, the CDR3 is TGTGCCAGCAGCCAGGGAGGACTAGCGGTAGATACGCAGTATTTT.

The chain carries TRBV5-1 and TRBJ2-7; D is possibly TRBD1 (5 bases). With 0 bases removed from V and 0 bases from J, the gap between germline ends came to 13 bases. Germline-derived CDR1 and CDR2 are SGHRS and YFSETQ. The CDR3 spans 16 residues. Here the CDR3 DNA reads TGCGCCAGCAGCTTGGGGGGCAGTACGAGCTCCTACGAGCAGTACTTC. Its translation is CASSLGGSTSSYEQYF. Full variable domain (outside the CDR3, taken from reference TRBV5-1 and TRBJ2-7): KAGVTQTPRYLIKTRGQQVTLSCSPISGHRSVSWYQQTPGQGLQFLFEYFSETQRNKGNFPGRFSGRQFSNSRSEMNVSTLELGDSALYLCASSLGGSTSSYEQYFGPGTRLTVT.

This rearrangement joins TRBV5-1 to TRBJ2-5, with 7 nucleotides matching TRBD1. Germline V lookup: CDR1 SGHRS, CDR2 YFSETQ. J lost 4 bases, V lost 0 bases, and 6 bases had no gene match. The CDR3 length is 15 residues. The CDR3 DNA sequence: TGCGCCAGCAGCTTGGAGGGGGCTAGGGGAGAGACCCAGTACTTC. It yields the protein CASSLEGARGETQYF.

This rearrangement joins TRBV6-1 to TRBJ2-1; 9 bases agree with TRBD1. The CDR3 spans 16 residues. Per the germline V gene, CDR1 is MNHNS and CDR2 is SASEGT. Trimming at V came to 0 bases and at J to 7 bases, leaving 7 bases not matched to a gene. The CDR3 protein is CASSEALGQGKNEQFF. The CDR3 DNA follows: TGTGCCAGCAGTGAAGCGCTTGGACAGGGGAAGAATGAGCAGTTCTTC.

The chain employs TRBV7-2 and TRBJ2-1; TRBD2 matches at 7 bases. This CDR3 is 18 amino acids long. The V gene end was trimmed by 2 bases and the J gene end by 4 bases; junction bases not matched to a gene: 14. Germline values: CDR1 SGHTA, CDR2 FQGNSA. CDR3 amino acids: CASSLMTSRRNHYNEQFF. CDR3 nucleotides: TGTGCCAGCAGCTTAATGACTAGCCGTCGAAACCATTACAATGAGCAGTTCTTC.

This clone was seen once. V usage is TRBV14 and J usage is TRBJ2-5, with D maybe TRBD1 (6 bases). Germline CDR1 is SGHDN and CDR2 is FVKESK. The CDR3 runs 17 residues. V was pared by 2 bases and J by 2 bases, with 18 bases between. CDR3 nucleotides: TGTGCCAGCAGCCAAAAATCCCGACAGGAATTACAAGAGACCCAGTACTTC. Amino acid sequence: CASSQKSRQELQETQYF. Together with reference TRBV14 and TRBJ2-5, the CDR3 gives the full variable domain: EAGVTQFPSHSVIEKGQTVTLRCDPISGHDNLYWYRRVMGKEIKFLLHFVKESKQDESGMPNNRFLAERTGGTYSTLKVQPAELEDSGVYFCASSQKSRQELQETQYFGPGTRLLVL.